This T cell receptor beta chain is from a study of blood T cells in healthy people across ages. Overall study findings and caveats: Calculation of diversity from one million T cells yielded estimates considered to be underestimates. More naive CD4+ cells and higher diversity were found in long-lived than in aged donors.

The table lists this clonotype with a few counts. Its antigen is unidentified. V lost 1 base and J 9 bases, leaving 22 bases between the germline ends. This CDR3 comprises 17 residues. Germline CDR1 reads MNHEY; CDR2 reads SVGEGT. A second about 6 to 11 cycle PCR used barcoded and J-beta primers. TCRdb used MiXCR to reprocess the 5' RACE reads, holding one entry per CDR3 protein. Among 1.5 million to 2 million distinct CDR3 sequences listed, about 31% were seen once. Each individual donor underwent a draw of roughly 10 milliliters of peripheral blood. Isolation yielded PBMCs, at least 7 million per sample, in every case.

The V call is TRBV6-2 or TRBV6-3, the J call TRBJ2-1; D could derive from TRBD1 or TRBD2 (5 bases each). Sequencing used blood. This sequence originates from a woman aged 25 to 39 in good health. CDR3 DNA sequence: TGTGCCAGCAGTTACTTGGACACCCATGTGACGGGGTCTGAGCAGTTCTTC. It specifies CASSYLDTHVTGSEQFF.